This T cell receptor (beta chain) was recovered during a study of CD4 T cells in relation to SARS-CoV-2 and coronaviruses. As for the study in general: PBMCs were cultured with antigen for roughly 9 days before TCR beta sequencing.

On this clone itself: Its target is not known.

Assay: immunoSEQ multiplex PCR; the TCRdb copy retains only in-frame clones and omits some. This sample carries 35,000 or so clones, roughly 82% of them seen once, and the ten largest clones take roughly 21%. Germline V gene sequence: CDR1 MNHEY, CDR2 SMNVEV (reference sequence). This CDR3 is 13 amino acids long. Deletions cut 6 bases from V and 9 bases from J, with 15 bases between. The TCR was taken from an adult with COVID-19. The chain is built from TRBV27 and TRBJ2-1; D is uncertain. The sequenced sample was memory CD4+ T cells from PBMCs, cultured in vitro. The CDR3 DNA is TGTGCCAGCAGCCTCTATCGCAGCAGTGAGCAGTTCTTC. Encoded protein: CASSLYRSSEQFF.